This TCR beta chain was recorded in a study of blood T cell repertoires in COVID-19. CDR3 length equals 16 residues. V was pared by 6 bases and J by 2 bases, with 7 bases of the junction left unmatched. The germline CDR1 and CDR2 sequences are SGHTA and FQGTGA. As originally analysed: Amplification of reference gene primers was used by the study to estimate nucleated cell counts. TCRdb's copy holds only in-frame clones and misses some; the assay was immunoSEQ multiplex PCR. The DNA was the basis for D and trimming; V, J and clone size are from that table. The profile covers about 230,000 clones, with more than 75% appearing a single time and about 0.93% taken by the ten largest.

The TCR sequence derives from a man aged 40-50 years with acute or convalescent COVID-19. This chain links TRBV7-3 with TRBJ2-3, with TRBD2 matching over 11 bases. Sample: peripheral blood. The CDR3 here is CASSPGTSGLTDTQYF. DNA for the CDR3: TGTGCCAGCAGTCCCGGGACTAGCGGCCTCACAGATACGCAGTATTTT.